There are many counts of the clone carrying this TCR beta chain. The antigen is unknown. The data are from a study of CD8 T cells in ankylosing spondylitis. The study, taken as a whole, reports: Reportedly, significant enrichment of disease-linked clones occurred in matched ankylosing spondylitis synovial fluid. A motif of 7 to 9 highly homologous TCR beta variants was seen as apparently characteristic of ankylosing spondylitis blood. In peripheral blood, disease-linked CD8+ clones occurred at relatively low frequencies.

TCRdb used MiXCR to reprocess the 5' RACE reads, holding one entry per CDR3 protein. In the table there are 500,000 to 650,000 distinct CDR3 sequences, 5.3% of which are singletons. Germline CDR1 and CDR2: DFQATT and SNEGSKA (reference sequence). This CDR3 spans 12 amino acids. Trimming cost V 3 bases and J 6 bases, with 9 bases left between them. Material for sequencing was blood, either unsorted or a sorted T cell fraction (not recorded which). This clonotype was obtained from a male donor with ankylosing spondylitis. V is TRBV20-1 and J is TRBJ1-3; D gene ambiguous. Here the CDR3 DNA reads TGCAGTGCTAGTAATCGACAAAACACCATATATTTT. It encodes CSASNRQNTIYF.